Following are 17 T cell receptor beta chains from one sample sequenced in a study of Graves' ophthalmopathy and Graves' hyperthyroidism. RNA transcripts served as template for amplifying TCR beta CDR3 sequences. HTBI-primed first-round RT-PCR preceded second-round multiplex PCR. Using its own MiXCR run on the multiplex PCR reads, TCRdb lists one record per CDR3 protein. The profile shows hundreds of thousands of distinct CDR3 sequences, roughly 20% of them singletons. Sequences were obtained from peripheral blood. The receptor source for this set is a woman aged 18 to 35 with stable Graves' hyperthyroidism. Some clones in this sample may be carry-over from other donors' samples.

This clonotype showed up just a few times. The V gene is TRBV5-1, the J gene TRBJ2-2, with 7 positions matching TRBD2. Germline loops: CDR1 SGHRS, CDR2 YFSETQ. J was trimmed by 4 bases and V by 5 bases; bases with no gene match: 8. CDR3 size: 15 residues. The CDR3 region is CASRLGLGGTGELFF. The CDR3 DNA follows: TGCGCCAGCAGATTAGGACTAGGAGGCACCGGGGAGCTGTTTTTT.

The chain joins TRBV28 to TRBJ2-7; D gene ambiguous. The CDR3 has 14 amino acids. Trimming took off 0 bases at V and 4 bases at J, with 10 bases between the two ends. Germline lookup yields CDR1 MDHEN and CDR2 SYDVKM. CDR3 bases: TGTGCCAGCAGTTTATGGGGAAGTCGATACGAGCAGTACTTC. This codes for CASSLWGSRYEQYF.

This clonotype has at least ten counts. The chain uses TRBV6-1 and TRBJ1-2, with D tentatively TRBD1 (5 bases). The CDR3 runs to 15 residues. V was pared by 7 bases and J by 0 bases, with 15 bases between. CDR1 and CDR2 from the germline V gene are MNHNS and SASEGT. The CDR3 bases are TGTGCCAGCAACATCAACAGGAAAGCTAACTATGGCTACACCTTC. This translates into CASNINRKANYGYTF.

V is TRBV6-1 and J is TRBJ1-1; D is unresolved. Trimming removed 8 bases from V and 4 bases from J, with 8 bases in between. The CDR3 extends over 11 amino acids. Germline CDR1 and CDR2: MNHNS and SASEGT. The CDR3: CASLGSTEAFF. The CDR3 nucleotides are TGTGCCAGCCTAGGGAGCACTGAAGCTTTCTTT.

This clonotype was recorded many times. V usage is TRBV7-2 and J usage is TRBJ2-5; D might be TRBD1 or TRBD2, each matching 5 bases. This CDR3 has 14 amino acids. V lost 1 base and J 5 bases, leaving 11 bases between the germline ends. Per the germline V gene, CDR1 is SGHTA and CDR2 is FQGNSA. The CDR3 DNA reads TGTGCCAGCAGCTTAGGGAGGTACAGGGAGACCCAGTACTTC. Amino acids: CASSLGRYRETQYF.

The chain carries TRBV12-3 or TRBV12-4 and TRBJ1-2; tentatively, D is TRBD1 (6 bases). This CDR3 has 15 amino acids. V lost 1 base to trimming and J lost 8 bases, with 17 bases between them. CDR3 sequence (DNA): TGTGCCAGCAGTTTAGTCCGCGGACAGTTGGGCGGCTACACCTTC. Amino acids: CASSLVRGQLGGYTF.

This clonotype came up many times. The chain employs TRBV24-1 and TRBJ2-7, with TRBD2 matching over 11 bases. The ends lost 9 bases at V and 2 bases at J; junction bases unmatched: 5. Germline CDR1 is KGHDR and CDR2 is SFDVKD. CDR3 length: 14 amino acids. CDR3 region: CATSSTSGTYEQYF. The CDR3 DNA is TGTGCCACCTCTTCGACTAGCGGGACCTACGAGCAGTACTTC.

This clonotype occurred a few times. With a much larger clone just one base away, this may be a read error. The chain combines TRBV7-9 with TRBJ2-5; D perhaps matches TRBD1 (6 bases). The CDR3 runs 11 residues. Germline assignment: CDR1 SEHNR and CDR2 FQNEAQ (reference sequence). The CDR3 here is CASRGQETKYF. The CDR3 region has the DNA TGTGCCAGCAGGGGACAAGAGACCAAGTACTTC.

This clonotype was seen a handful of times. The chain couples TRBV4-1 to TRBJ2-2; D may be TRBD1 (5 bases). Germline assignment: CDR1 MGHRA and CDR2 YSYEKL. The length of the CDR3 is 16 residues. V was clipped by 3 bases and J by 1 base, with 12 bases between them. This chain's CDR3 is CASSHLDRKNTGELFF. Written as DNA, the CDR3 is TGCGCCAGCAGCCACCTAGACAGAAAGAACACCGGGGAGCTGTTTTTT.

This clonotype showed up many times. The rearrangement joins TRBV5-1 to TRBJ1-2, with unresolved D. Germline CDR1 is SGHRS and CDR2 is YFSETQ. The CDR3 is 17 residues long. V lost 2 bases, J lost 4 bases, and 21 bases lay in between. CDR3 DNA: TGCGCCAGCAGCTTCACGTACAAGGAGATGCGGCCCTATGGCTACACCTTC. Amino acids: CASSFTYKEMRPYGYTF.

This sequence joins TRBV5-1 and TRBJ1-2; 10 bases align to TRBD1. V shed 0 bases and J 6 bases; nucleotides not matched to a gene: 5. The CDR3 is 15 amino acids. From germline, CDR1 is SGHRS and CDR2 YFSETQ. This chain's CDR3 is CASSLAFGQGDGYTF. CDR3 in DNA: TGCGCCAGCAGCTTGGCCTTCGGACAGGGGGATGGCTACACCTTC.

This clonotype was recorded a few times. The V call is TRBV28, the J call TRBJ2-7; D might be TRBD1 (6 bases). CDR1 is MDHEN and CDR2 is SYDVKM in the germline V gene. CDR3 size: 11 residues. V lost 7 bases and J lost 7, with 11 bases in between. This CDR3 is CASTQGREQYF. Here the CDR3 DNA reads TGTGCCAGCACGCAGGGGCGAGAGCAGTACTTC.

The gene calls are TRBV7-2 and TRBJ2-7; the match to TRBD1 covers 7 bases. The germline gives CDR1 SGHTA, CDR2 FQGNSA. The CDR3 is made up of 15 amino acids. Trimming removed 4 bases from V and 0 bases from J; junction bases left unmatched: 6. The CDR3 sequence is CASSSPRDSSYEQYF. As DNA, the CDR3 is TGTGCCAGCAGCTCCCCCCGGGACAGCTCCTACGAGCAGTACTTC.

This clonotype has a count of ten or more. This CDR3 reads CASSPRGSGGEQYF. The CDR3 bases are TGTGCCAGCAGCCCGCGGGGCTCGGGGGGCGAGCAGTACTTC. This chain joins TRBV7-9 and TRBJ2-7, with TRBD2 identical over 7 bases. The germline CDR1 and CDR2 sequences are SEHNR and FQNEAQ (reference sequence). The CDR3 runs to 14 residues. Germline trimming cut 5 bases from V and 6 bases from J; bases unmatched to any gene: 10. Combining the CDR3 with reference TRBV7-9 and TRBJ2-7 gives the whole variable domain DTGVSQNPRHKITKRGQNVTFRCDPISEHNRLYWYRQTLGQGPEFLTYFQNEAQLEKSRLLSDRFSAERPKGSFSTLEIQRTEQGDSAMYLCASSPRGSGGEQYFGPGTRLTVT.

At least ten counts were recorded for this clonotype. The chain joins TRBV7-3 to TRBJ2-5; D unclear. CDR3 length: 13 amino acids. V dropped 2 bases and J dropped 5 bases, with 9 bases sitting between them. Germline loops: CDR1 SGHTA, CDR2 FQGTGA. CDR3 residues: CASSLSGPETQYF. The CDR3 bases are TGTGCCAGCAGCTTATCAGGTCCGGAGACCCAGTACTTC.

This clonotype was counted at least ten times. The chain combines TRBV10-3 with TRBJ1-2; TRBD1 matches 9 bases. The trim removed 7 bases at V and 5 bases at J, leaving 5 bases unmatched. This CDR3 spans 13 amino acids. Germline lookup yields CDR1 ENHRY and CDR2 SYGVKD. CDR3 DNA: TGTGCCATCATGGGACAGGGAGGGTATGGCTACACCTTC. This codes for CAIMGQGGYGYTF.

This clonotype was detected ten times or more. This CDR3 is CASSRASGSSEQYF. DNA of the CDR3: TGTGCCAGCAGCCGCGCCAGCGGGAGTAGCGAGCAGTACTTC. V gene TRBV7-9 combines with J gene TRBJ2-7; 8 nucleotides align to TRBD2. After removal of 5 bases from V and 6 bases from J, the junction contained 9 bases not matched to a gene. Germline values: CDR1 SEHNR, CDR2 FQNEAQ (reference sequence). The CDR3 loop spans 14 amino acids.